Listed here are 2 T cell receptor beta chains from one sample, sequenced in a study of blood T cell repertoires in COVID-19. Sequencing used immunoSEQ multiplex PCR; TCRdb keeps in-frame clones, though not all of them. The repertoire holds 100,000 or so clones, with around 92% as singletons. Sequenced sample: peripheral blood. The receptors here all came from a middle-aged man with active COVID-19.

The chain joins TRBV7-9 to TRBJ2-3; the match to TRBD2 covers 10 bases. Germline CDR1 reads SEHNR; CDR2 reads FQNEAQ (reference sequence). J was trimmed by 1 base and V by 4 bases; bases with no gene match: 5. CDR3 length: 16 amino acids. CDR3 sequence reads: CASSSASGSGTDTQYF. In nucleotides, the CDR3 is TGTGCCAGCAGCTCAGCTAGCGGGAGTGGCACAGATACGCAGTATTTT.

The chain couples TRBV5-5 to TRBJ2-1; TRBD2 is a possible D gene (6 bases). Germline V gives CDR1 SGHKS, CDR2 YYEKEE (reference sequence). The CDR3 length is 18 residues. V was clipped by 4 bases and J by 9 bases, with 29 bases between them. The CDR3 DNA sequence: TGTGCCAGCAGCCCCACCCTCCGACAGTTAGCGGCCATGGGTGAGCAGTTCTTC. Protein product: CASSPTLRQLAAMGEQFF. The full variable domain, its missing parts supplied by reference TRBV5-5 and TRBJ2-1, is DAGVTQSPTHLIKTRGQQVTLRCSPISGHKSVSWYQQVLGQGPQFIFQYYEKEERGRGNFPDRFSARQFPNYSSELNVNALLLGDSALYLCASSPTLRQLAAMGEQFFGPGTRLTVL.